This record concerns one T cell receptor beta chain sequence. Its specific antigen is unknown. No base-level quality is on record; no much larger clone is a single base apart. The data derive from a study of vaccination effects on CD4 cells after COVID-19 (dated by TCRdb to between 2020 and 2023). Some background on the complete study: Post-vaccine samples across the study were collected a median of 72 days after the second dose, with a range of 14 to 241. A total of 10 COVID-19 convalescent patients and a handful of SARS-CoV-2-naive healthy vaccine recipients were included in the full study. The study compared SARS-CoV-2 spike-specific CD4+ TCR repertoires before and after mRNA vaccination in COVID-19 convalescent patients and infection-naive vaccine recipients. Cultures from other donors in the study were sequenced with the Oncomine TCR Beta short-read assay on an Illumina iSeq 100.

The library was generated by the immunoSEQ multiplex PCR assay. DNA from the cultured and isolated CD4+ T cells underwent TCR beta CDR3 sequencing. Turning to the authors' computational methods: Non-productive TCR sequences were removed and reads were trimmed to the CDR3 region, keeping CDR3s of at least 7 amino acids. The MANAFEST web app was used to pick out antigen-specific clonotypes by comparing their expansion in peptide wells with that in reference cultures. To be called positive, a clone needed expansion at FDR<0.05 compared with the reference and with all other wells, an odds ratio greater than 5, and a frequency greater than 0.1% in two replicate wells. Cross-reactive clonotypes were defined as significantly expanded in SARS-CoV-2 spike wells and in at least one common cold coronavirus spike condition. CDR3 similarity was assessed by Levenshtein distance with the stringdist R package, and unrooted trees were built with ape in R 3.6.1. TCRdb's version of the immuneACCESS table is confined to in-frame rearrangements and falls short of the full clone set. An unresolved V gene accounts for under half of the shortfall where checked; the remainder is of unknown origin. The V and J calls and clone size come from that table; D and trimming were worked out from the DNA. This sample gives 25,000 to 40,000 clones in total; less than 80% of them show up just once. Together, the top ten hold roughly 8.6% of the sample.

The investigation overall reported the following: Both infection-induced and vaccine-induced clones contracted markedly at late post-vaccination timepoints, which is consistent with waning T cell responses. Only a small number of convalescent patients were included, and no early post-infection timepoints were available, which limited the study. In healthy vaccine recipients, vaccine-induced clones were almost all SARS-CoV-2 mono-reactive, with only 1 of 255 being cross-reactive with common cold coronaviruses.

In the ViraFEST assay, PBMC were stimulated with viral peptide pools, and TCR sequencing was then used to find antigen-specific CD4+ T cell clonotypes based on their expansion. After less than 13 days of culture, CD4+ T cells were isolated with the EasySep CD4+ T cell isolation kit. Each participant got two doses of an mRNA SARS-CoV-2 vaccine, either BNT162b2 or mRNA-1273. The absence of prior SARS-CoV-2 infection in healthy vaccine recipients was confirmed by negative nucleocapsid antibodies before and after vaccination. A few million PBMC per well were cultured with approximately 10 ug/ml peptides in IMDM containing 5% human AB serum, about 9 IU/ml IL-2 and gentamicin. On days 3 and 7, half of the culture medium was replaced with fresh IL-2-containing medium. Unless noted otherwise, every peptide stimulation condition was grown in triplicate wells. PBMC were separated from whole blood using Ficoll-Paque Plus gradient centrifugation and were then either cryopreserved at -140C or used fresh. Overlapping peptide pools spanned the spike proteins of SARS-CoV-2 and the common cold coronaviruses HCoV-NL63, HCoV-OC43 and HCoV-229E. Genomic DNA was extracted from cultured CD4+ T cells with the QIAamp micro DNA kit.

The CDR3 measures 14 amino acids from cysteine to phenylalanine. Kept here is only the CDR3 DNA, which spans 42 bases and is read in frame from base 1. CDR1 and CDR2 were assigned from the germline V gene (reference sequence) as GTSNPN and SVGIG. At the junction V is shortened by 3 bases and J by 4 bases; bases outside the gene matches: 6. The specimen was CD4+ T cells from PBMCs cultured with SARS-CoV-2 spike peptides, collected after COVID-19 vaccination. This specimen's cell subset or site label, per the study, means: SARS-CoV-2 spike overlapping peptide pool stimulation. The sequence joins TRBV30 to TRBJ1-2; TRBD1 matches 9 bases in the middle. The TCR originated in a human donor who received a COVID-19 vaccine. The nucleotide sequence is TGTGCCTGGAGGCCGGGACAGGGACTCTATGGCTACACCTTC. It specifies CAWRPGQGLYGYTF.